Given below is one T cell receptor (beta chain) in context. Germline assignment: CDR1 LGHDT and CDR2 YNNKEL (reference sequence). This CDR3 spans 17 amino acids. These data are taken from a study of T cells expressing NK-cell markers. TCRdb reworked the 5' RACE reads into one entry per CDR3 protein, no DNA. The table for this sample gives just under 150,000 distinct CDR3 sequences. Sequencing input: blood T cells: a sorted CD56 or NKG2C T cell subset, CD4+ or CD8+ T cells, or bulk PBMC T cells (not recorded which). The V call is TRBV3-1, the J call TRBJ2-5; the TCRdb D gene call, TRBD2, has no DNA to confirm it. The TCR sequence derives from a man between 18 and 29 years old in good health. This CDR3 is CASSQDLASGTQETQYF.